Shown below are 25 T cell receptor beta chains from a single sample sequenced in a study of blood T cell repertoires in COVID-19. The assay was immunoSEQ multiplex PCR, and TCRdb's table has in-frame clones only and misses some. The table includes hundreds of thousands of clones, approximately 91% detected once. The sequencing input was peripheral blood. The receptors originated from a human donor in a cohort sampled during active COVID-19.

V and J are TRBV4-3 and TRBJ1-3; TRBD1 agrees at 9 bases. In germline, CDR1 is LGHNA, CDR2 YSLEER. The CDR3 runs 17 residues. The V gene end was trimmed by 2 bases and the J gene end by 3 bases; junction bases not matched to a gene: 8. The CDR3 loop reads CASSQSPGTGNGNTIYF. CDR3 sequence (DNA): TGCGCCAGCAGCCAAAGCCCCGGGACAGGGAATGGAAACACCATATATTTT.

The gene calls are TRBV19 and TRBJ2-4, with a possible D match to TRBD2 (6 bases). The CDR3 is 14 amino acids. Trimming stripped 1 base from V and 9 bases from J, with 13 bases between. Germline loops: CDR1 LNHDA, CDR2 SQIVND (reference sequence). CDR3 bases: TGTGCCAGTAGTATAGTCTACAAGGAGGGCATTCAGTACTTC. Translating gives CASSIVYKEGIQYF.

V is TRBV6-1 and J is TRBJ1-5; 7 nucleotides agree with TRBD1. Germline V gene sequence: CDR1 MNHNS, CDR2 SASEGT. V lost 2 bases, J lost 7 bases, and 8 bases stayed unmatched. The CDR3 length is 15 residues. CDR3 nucleotide sequence: TGTGCCAGCAGTGAATTTGACAGGGTAGAACAGCCCCAGCATTTT. Translation gives CASSEFDRVEQPQHF.

V gene TRBV6-1 combines with J gene TRBJ1-2; D is possibly TRBD1 (5 bases). The CDR3 extends over 17 amino acids. V lost 2 bases, J lost 3 bases, and 19 bases lay in between. The germline V gene has CDR1 MNHNS and CDR2 SASEGT. CDR3 sequence (DNA): TGTGCCAGCAGTGAACTTGCTGCTACCTTAGGGGACTATGGCTACACCTTC. Amino acids: CASSELAATLGDYGYTF.

The genes are TRBV27 and TRBJ2-1, with unresolved D. Germline values: CDR1 MNHEY, CDR2 SMNVEV (reference sequence). The CDR3 is made up of 14 amino acids. The V end lost 5 bases, the J end lost 2 bases, and 10 bases lay between the germline ends. The CDR3 is CASSRVPPYNEQFF. The CDR3 DNA follows: TGTGCCAGCAGTCGGGTGCCACCCTACAATGAGCAGTTCTTC.

The gene calls are TRBV10-3 and TRBJ2-2; 12 nucleotides align to TRBD1. The germline gives CDR1 ENHRY, CDR2 SYGVKD. CDR3 length: 17 residues. J lost 7 bases, V lost 3 bases, and 9 bases had no gene match. The CDR3 region is CAISEGGTGGFVGELFF. CDR3 in DNA: TGTGCCATCAGTGAAGGGGGGACAGGGGGCTTTGTCGGGGAGCTGTTTTTT.

The chain is built from TRBV13 and TRBJ2-7, with a weak D call TRBD1 (5 bases). With 2 bases removed from V and 3 bases from J, the gap between germline ends came to 11 bases. Germline CDR1 is PRHDT and CDR2 is FYEKMQ (reference sequence). The CDR3 totals 14 residues. The CDR3 spells CASSLLGAFYEQYF. For the CDR3, the DNA is TGTGCCAGCAGCTTATTAGGGGCCTTCTACGAGCAGTACTTC.

This sequence joins TRBV4-1 and TRBJ1-2; the D gene is possibly TRBD1 (5 bases). Germline CDR1 MGHRA, CDR2 YSYEKL. V lost 3 bases and J 4 bases, leaving 21 bases between the germline ends. The CDR3 spans 17 residues. The CDR3 sequence: CASSQGGRGSGPYGYTF. The CDR3 nucleotides are TGCGCCAGCAGCCAGGGGGGGAGAGGGTCTGGGCCCTATGGCTACACCTTC.

In this sample, this clone turned up many times. This chain connects TRBV11-3 to TRBJ2-7; D might be TRBD1 (6 bases). The length of the CDR3 is 14 residues. The ends were cut back, 1 base at V and 2 bases at J, with 9 bases in the middle. Germline values: CDR1 SGHNT, CDR2 YENEEA. The CDR3: CASSLGQAAYEQYF. The DNA for the CDR3 is TGTGCCAGCAGCTTAGGACAGGCCGCCTACGAGCAGTACTTC.

This chain uses TRBV3-1 (or the pseudogene TRBV3-2) with TRBJ1-5; weak D call: TRBD1 (6 bases). This CDR3 comprises 14 residues. The germline V and J ends were trimmed by 4 bases and 4 bases, with 11 bases remaining between them. Per the germline V gene, CDR1 is LGHDT and CDR2 is YNNKEL (reference sequence). DNA of the CDR3: TGTGCCAGCAGCCCCGAAGGGGGAAATCAGCCCCAGCATTTT. As protein: CASSPEGGNQPQHF.

The chain combines TRBV5-1 with TRBJ2-1; a possible D gene is TRBD1 (6 bases). CDR3 length equals 15 residues. V lost 2 bases, J lost 0 bases, and 9 bases lay in between. CDR1 SGHRS and CDR2 YFSETQ come from the germline V gene. CDR3: CASSFVDSSYNEQFF. The CDR3 coding sequence is TGCGCCAGCAGCTTTGTGGACAGCTCCTACAATGAGCAGTTCTTC.

The J gene is TRBJ1-1, the V gene TRBV4-3; 10 bases are a match to TRBD1. The CDR3 is made up of 15 amino acids. Looked up from germline, CDR1 is LGHNA and CDR2 is YSLEER. After removal of 5 bases from V and 3 bases from J, the junction contained 6 bases not matched to a gene. The CDR3 sequence is CASSRPGTGDTEAFF. The CDR3 DNA follows: TGCGCCAGCAGCAGACCCGGGACAGGGGACACTGAAGCTTTCTTT.

The rearrangement joins TRBV6-5 to TRBJ1-1, with no clear D. Trimming pared 3 bases from V and 1 base from J, leaving 6 bases between. The CDR3 contains 13 residues. CDR1 is MNHEY, CDR2 SVGAGI, per germline. The CDR3 is CASSYEGNTEAFF. In DNA, the CDR3 is TGTGCCAGCAGTTATGAGGGGAACACTGAAGCTTTCTTT.

V gene TRBV7-3 combines with J gene TRBJ1-2; 7 bases line up with TRBD1. CDR3 length equals 16 residues. The germline V gene encodes CDR1 SGHTA and CDR2 FQGTGA. The J segment lost 6 bases and the V segment lost 0 bases, leaving 10 bases of the junction unmatched. DNA of the CDR3: TGTGCCAGCAGCTTAACAGGACAGGACGCAATGCATGGCTACACCTTC. It is translated as CASSLTGQDAMHGYTF.

The V and J genes are TRBV7-2 and TRBJ2-1; 9 positions match TRBD2. Germline trimming cut 4 bases from V and 7 bases from J; bases unmatched to any gene: 5. CDR3 length: 14 amino acids. Germline V gene sequence: CDR1 SGHTA, CDR2 FQGNSA. CDR3 amino acids: CASSSGLARNEQFF. The CDR3 bases are TGTGCCAGCAGCTCGGGACTAGCCCGGAATGAGCAGTTCTTC.

The rearrangement links TRBV6-5 to TRBJ2-7; 7 bases map to TRBD1. CDR3 length equals 15 residues. Germline assignment: CDR1 MNHEY and CDR2 SVGAGI. J was trimmed by 1 base and V by 6 bases; bases with no gene match: 9. The chain's CDR3 is CASRKNRDSSYEQYF. In DNA, the CDR3 is TGTGCCAGCAGGAAAAACCGGGACAGTTCCTACGAGCAGTACTTC.

The chain employs TRBV5-1 and TRBJ2-5, with D perhaps TRBD1 (5 bases). This CDR3 region has 13 residues. The germline V and J ends were trimmed by 8 bases and 2 bases, with 13 bases remaining between them. CDR1 and CDR2 from the germline V gene are SGHRS and YFSETQ. The CDR3 DNA follows: TGCGCCAGTTCTAAGGGGTTACAAGAGACCCAGTACTTC. This sequence encodes CASSKGLQETQYF.

The V gene is TRBV3-1 (or the pseudogene TRBV3-2), the J gene TRBJ2-7; TRBD2 aligns across 8 bases. Losses at the gene ends were 4 bases for V and 1 base for J; bases not matched to a gene: 6. This CDR3 is built from 15 residues. CDR1 LGHDT and CDR2 YNNKEL come from the germline V gene (reference sequence). The CDR3 DNA reads TGTGCCAGCAGCCTCGGGACTAGTGGTTCCTACGAGCAGTACTTC. The encoded protein is CASSLGTSGSYEQYF.

The J gene is TRBJ1-5, the V gene TRBV30; 9 positions match TRBD1. This CDR3 has 15 amino acids. V was clipped by 0 bases and J by 5 bases; unmatched bases: 5. The germline V gene has CDR1 GTSNPN and CDR2 SVGIG (reference sequence). CDR3 amino acids: CAWSVRTGVHQPQHF. CDR3 DNA: TGTGCCTGGAGTGTACGGACAGGGGTCCATCAGCCCCAGCATTTT.

This clone was detected once. The chain links TRBV7-6 to TRBJ2-6; 7 positions agree with TRBD2. CDR3 length: 19 amino acids. The V and J ends lost 0 bases and 0 bases, in that order; junction bases with no gene match: 8. Germline CDR1 and CDR2: SGHVS and FNYEAQ. CDR3 sequence reads: CASSLAPSGRLSGANVLTF. The CDR3 coding sequence is TGTGCCAGCAGCTTAGCGCCTAGCGGACGACTCTCTGGGGCCAACGTCCTGACTTTC.

The J gene is TRBJ1-2, the V gene TRBV16; D uncertain. CDR1 KGHSY and CDR2 FQNENV come from the germline V gene. CDR3 length equals 16 residues. V was cut by 0 bases and J by 4 bases, with 15 bases left in between. The CDR3 coding sequence is TGTGCCAGCAGCCAATCTTCTTGGGAGATGGGCTATGGCTACACCTTC. It codes for CASSQSSWEMGYGYTF.

This chain connects TRBV18 to TRBJ1-2; D gene ambiguous. The CDR3 contains 16 residues. The V end was cut by 2 bases, the J end by 4 bases, with 17 bases between. Germline CDR1 KGHSH, CDR2 LQKENI. CDR3 sequence (DNA): TGTGCCAGCTCACCATTAGGCCAGAGCGGCGCCTATGGCTACACCTTC. It specifies CASSPLGQSGAYGYTF.

The V and J genes are TRBV12-3 or TRBV12-4 and TRBJ1-2; D gene ambiguous. The ends were cut back, 4 bases at V and 8 bases at J, with 14 bases in the middle. The CDR3 spans 13 residues. This chain's CDR3 is CASSYPASSGYTF. CDR3 in DNA: TGTGCCAGCAGTTACCCTGCGTCGTCCGGCTACACCTTC.

This clone occurred once. The chain has TRBV10-3 and TRBJ1-1; D is possibly TRBD1 (6 bases). Trimming took 6 bases from V and 5 from J, leaving 13 bases between them. CDR1 is ENHRY and CDR2 is SYGVKD in the germline V gene. The CDR3 length is 13 residues. CDR3 coding DNA: TGTGCCATCAGCGGTTTACAGGGAACTGAAGCTTTCTTT. The encoded protein is CAISGLQGTEAFF.

The table lists this clone with a few counts. The chain carries TRBV5-6 and TRBJ1-2; 8 bases line up with TRBD1. The V segment lost 4 bases and the J segment 6 bases; nucleotides outside the gene matches: 2. CDR3 length: 12 residues. Germline V CDR1 and CDR2: SGHDT, YYEEEE. In nucleotides, the CDR3 is TGTGCCAGCAGCGTGACAGGGGATGGCTACACCTTC. This sequence encodes CASSVTGDGYTF.